This T cell receptor (beta chain) was recorded in a study of PD-1 blockade in classical Hodgkin lymphoma. General study results and limits: The authors have not defined what causes the repertoire differences, possibly disease activity or prior therapy.

V lost 7 bases to trimming and J lost 3 bases, with 13 bases between them. The CDR3 contains 14 residues. CDR1 is SNHLY and CDR2 is FYNNEI in the germline V gene. To note about this clone: Its antigen is still unknown.

Sequenced by immunoSEQ multiplex PCR; TCRdb stores in-frame clones only, minus some. The repertoire holds about 41,000 clones, with about two thirds as singletons. This sample's time point: cycle 4 day 1 (C4D1), after five to seven weeks of nivolumab. All patients experienced relapse after autologous stem cell transplantation, and brentuximab vedotin exposure was variable. The chain carries TRBV2 and TRBJ1-3, with D perhaps matching TRBD1 (5 bases). Sample: peripheral blood mononuclear cells (PBMCs), taken before the fourth cycle of nivolumab. This TCR was recovered from a human donor with classical Hodgkin lymphoma. CDR3 bases: TGTGCCAGCACTAATTCCGGGGGTGGAAACACCATATATTTT. Amino acid sequence: CASTNSGGGNTIYF.